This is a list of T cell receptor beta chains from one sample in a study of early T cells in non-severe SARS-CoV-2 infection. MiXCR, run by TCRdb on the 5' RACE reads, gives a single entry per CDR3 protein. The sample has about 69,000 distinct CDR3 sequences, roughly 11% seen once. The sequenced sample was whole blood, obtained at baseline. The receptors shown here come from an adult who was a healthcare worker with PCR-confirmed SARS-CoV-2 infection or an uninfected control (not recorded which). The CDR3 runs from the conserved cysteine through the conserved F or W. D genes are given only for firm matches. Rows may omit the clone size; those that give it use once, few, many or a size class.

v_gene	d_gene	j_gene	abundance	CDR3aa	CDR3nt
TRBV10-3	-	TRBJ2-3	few	CAISESIGLTDTQYF	TGTGCCATCAGTGAGTCGATCGGACTCACAGATACGCAGTATTTT
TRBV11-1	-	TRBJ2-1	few	CASSLAVEGNNEQFF	TGTGCCAGCAGCTTAGCGGTGGAGGGAAATAATGAGCAGTTCTTC
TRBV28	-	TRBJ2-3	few	CASRTAGDTQYF	TGTGCCAGCAGGACAGCTGGCGATACGCAGTATTTT
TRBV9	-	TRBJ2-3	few	CASSVSGGPPGADTQYF	TGTGCCAGCAGCGTTAGTGGCGGACCCCCAGGGGCAGATACGCAGTATTTT
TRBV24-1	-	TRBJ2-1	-	CATERTGPYNEQFF	TGTGCCACCGAACGGACGGGCCCATACAATGAGCAGTTCTTC
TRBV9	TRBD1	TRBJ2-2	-	CASSVGGAGGRLIGELFF	TGTGCCAGCAGCGTAGGAGGAGCAGGGGGTAGATTAATCGGGGAGCTGTTTTTT
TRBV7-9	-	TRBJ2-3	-	CASSRDSSDTQYF	TGTGCCAGCAGCCGCGACAGCTCGGATACGCAGTATTTT
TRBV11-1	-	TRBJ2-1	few	CASSPEGGGLNEQFF	TGTGCCAGCAGCCCCGAGGGGGGGGGCCTCAATGAGCAGTTCTTC
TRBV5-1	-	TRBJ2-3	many	CASSLFSSDTQYF	TGCGCCAGCAGCTTGTTCTCTTCAGATACGCAGTATTTT
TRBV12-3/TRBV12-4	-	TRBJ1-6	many	CARSGNSSSPLHF	TGTGCCCGCTCGGGGAACTCGAGTTCACCCCTCCACTTT
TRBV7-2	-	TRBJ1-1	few	CASSLEARANTEAFF	TGTGCCAGCAGCTTAGAGGCGCGGGCGAACACTGAAGCTTTCTTT
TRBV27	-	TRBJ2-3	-	CASSGQKRSTDTQYF	TGTGCCAGCAGTGGACAGAAACGGAGCACAGATACGCAGTATTTT
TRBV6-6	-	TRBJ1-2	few	CASSAGINYGYTF	TGTGCCAGCAGTGCCGGGATTAACTATGGCTACACCTTC
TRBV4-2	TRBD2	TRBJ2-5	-	CASSPNLAGEQETQYF	TGTGCCAGCAGCCCCAACTTAGCGGGAGAGCAAGAGACCCAGTACTTC
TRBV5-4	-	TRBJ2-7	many	CASSLSGADPYEQYF	TGTGCCAGCAGCTTGAGTGGGGCGGATCCCTACGAGCAGTACTTC
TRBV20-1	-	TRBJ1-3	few	CSASPTVGGTIYF	TGCAGTGCTAGCCCGACCGTCGGAGGGACCATATATTTT
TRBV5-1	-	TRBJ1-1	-	CASSLDGRDTEAFF	TGCGCCAGCAGCTTGGACGGCCGCGACACTGAAGCTTTCTTT
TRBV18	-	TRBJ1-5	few	CASSPLQNSNQPQHF	TGTGCCAGCTCACCGCTACAGAATAGCAATCAGCCCCAGCATTTT
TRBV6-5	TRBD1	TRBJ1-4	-	CASRATGTGEKKLFF	TGTGCCAGCAGAGCTACCGGGACAGGGGAAAAAAAACTGTTTTTT
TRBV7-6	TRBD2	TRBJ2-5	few	CASSPRASGGETQYF	TGTGCCAGCAGCCCCAGGGCTAGCGGGGGTGAGACCCAGTACTTC
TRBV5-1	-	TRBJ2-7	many	CASSSARTPPYEQYF	TGCGCCAGCAGTTCGGCCCGGACCCCGCCCTACGAGCAGTACTTC
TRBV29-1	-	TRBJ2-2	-	CSVQGGTGELFF	TGCAGCGTGCAGGGCGGCACCGGGGAGCTGTTTTTT
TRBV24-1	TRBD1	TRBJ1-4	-	CATSDPRTGGEKLFF	TGTGCCACCAGTGACCCAAGGACAGGGGGTGAAAAACTGTTTTTT
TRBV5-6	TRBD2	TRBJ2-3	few	CASSAGLAGRGTQYF	TGTGCCAGCAGCGCCGGACTAGCGGGCCGAGGTACGCAGTATTTT
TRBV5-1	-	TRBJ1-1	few	CASSLGVFQNTEAFF	TGCGCCAGCAGCTTGGGGGTATTCCAGAACACTGAAGCTTTCTTT
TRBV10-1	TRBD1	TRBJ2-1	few	CASAGQGVSYNEQFF	TGCGCCAGCGCCGGACAGGGGGTCTCCTACAATGAGCAGTTCTTC
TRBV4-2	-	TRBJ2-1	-	CASSQSSGQPYNEQFF	TGTGCCAGCAGCCAATCTAGCGGACAGCCCTACAATGAGCAGTTCTTC
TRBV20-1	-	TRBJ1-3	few	CSARDRSSSGNTIYF	TGCAGTGCTAGGGACAGATCGAGCTCTGGAAACACCATATATTTT
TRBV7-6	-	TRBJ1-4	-	CASSLMNGKLFF	TGTGCCAGCAGCCTCATGAACGGAAAACTGTTTTTT
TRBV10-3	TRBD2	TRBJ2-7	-	CAISESTSGRHEQYF	TGTGCCATCAGTGAGTCGACTAGCGGGAGACACGAGCAGTACTTC
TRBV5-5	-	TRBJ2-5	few	CASSLTRAAVDF	TGTGCCAGCAGCTTGACCCGGGCTGCCGTGGACTTC
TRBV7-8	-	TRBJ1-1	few	CASSSRPRGNTEAFF	TGTGCCAGCAGCTCTAGGCCGCGGGGGAACACTGAAGCTTTCTTT